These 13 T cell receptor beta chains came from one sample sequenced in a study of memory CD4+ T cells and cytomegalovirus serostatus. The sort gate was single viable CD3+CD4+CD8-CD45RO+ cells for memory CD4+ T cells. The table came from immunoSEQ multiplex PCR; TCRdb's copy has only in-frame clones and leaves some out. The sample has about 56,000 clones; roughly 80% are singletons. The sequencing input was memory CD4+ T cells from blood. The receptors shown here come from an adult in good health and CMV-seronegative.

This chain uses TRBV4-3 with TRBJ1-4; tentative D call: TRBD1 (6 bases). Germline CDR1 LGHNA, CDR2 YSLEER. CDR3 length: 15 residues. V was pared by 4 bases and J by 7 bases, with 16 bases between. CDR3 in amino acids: CASSLSGTLREKLFF. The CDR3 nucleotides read TGCGCCAGCAGCCTTTCTGGGACATTGCGTGAAAAACTGTTTTTT.

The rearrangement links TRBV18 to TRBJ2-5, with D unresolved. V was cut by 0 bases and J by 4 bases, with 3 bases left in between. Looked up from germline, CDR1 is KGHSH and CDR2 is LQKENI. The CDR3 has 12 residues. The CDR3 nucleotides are TGTGCCAGCTCACCACCGGGAGAGACCCAGTACTTC. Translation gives CASSPPGETQYF.

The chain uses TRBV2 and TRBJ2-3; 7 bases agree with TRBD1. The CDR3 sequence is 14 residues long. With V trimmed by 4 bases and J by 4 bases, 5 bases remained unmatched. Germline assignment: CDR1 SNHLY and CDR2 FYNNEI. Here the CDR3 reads CASSGQGRADTQYF. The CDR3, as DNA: TGTGCCAGCAGTGGACAGGGTAGGGCAGATACGCAGTATTTT. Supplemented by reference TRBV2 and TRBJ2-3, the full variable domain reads EPEVTQTPSHQVTQMGQEVILRCVPISNHLYFYWYRQILGQKVEFLVSFYNNEISEKSEIFDDQFSVERPDGSNFTLKIRSTKLEDSAMYFCASSGQGRADTQYFGPGTRLTVL.

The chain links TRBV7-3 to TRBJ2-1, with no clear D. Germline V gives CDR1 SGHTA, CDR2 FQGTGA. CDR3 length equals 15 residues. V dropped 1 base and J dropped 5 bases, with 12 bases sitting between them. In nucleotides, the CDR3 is TGTGCCAGCAGCTTAAGGAGCACAGCCGACAATGAGCAGTTCTTC. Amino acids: CASSLRSTADNEQFF.

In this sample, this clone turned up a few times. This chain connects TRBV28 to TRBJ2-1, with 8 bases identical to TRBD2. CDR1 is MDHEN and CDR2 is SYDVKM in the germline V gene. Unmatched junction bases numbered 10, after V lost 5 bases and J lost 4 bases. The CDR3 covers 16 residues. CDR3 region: CASSPGLGAGYNEQFF. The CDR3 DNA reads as TGTGCCAGCAGTCCGGGACTAGGGGCGGGGTACAATGAGCAGTTCTTC.

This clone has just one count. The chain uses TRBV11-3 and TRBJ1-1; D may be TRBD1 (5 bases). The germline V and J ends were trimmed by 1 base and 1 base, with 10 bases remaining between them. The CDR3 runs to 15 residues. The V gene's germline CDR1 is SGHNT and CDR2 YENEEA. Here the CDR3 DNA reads TGTGCCAGCAGCTTAGGTCCTGGACAGAACACTGAAGCTTTCTTT. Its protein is CASSLGPGQNTEAFF.

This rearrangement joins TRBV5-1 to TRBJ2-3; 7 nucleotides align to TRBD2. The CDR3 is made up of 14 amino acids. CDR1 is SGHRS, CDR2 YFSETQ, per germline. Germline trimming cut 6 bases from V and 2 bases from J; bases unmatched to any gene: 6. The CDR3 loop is CASTSGGVTDTQYF. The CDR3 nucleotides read TGCGCCAGCACCTCGGGGGGAGTCACAGATACGCAGTATTTT.

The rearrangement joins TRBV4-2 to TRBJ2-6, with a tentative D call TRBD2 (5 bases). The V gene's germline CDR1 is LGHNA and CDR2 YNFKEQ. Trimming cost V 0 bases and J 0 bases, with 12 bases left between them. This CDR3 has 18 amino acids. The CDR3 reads CASSQEVGASSGANVLTF. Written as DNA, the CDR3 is TGTGCCAGCAGCCAAGAGGTGGGAGCGAGCTCTGGGGCCAACGTCCTGACTTTC.

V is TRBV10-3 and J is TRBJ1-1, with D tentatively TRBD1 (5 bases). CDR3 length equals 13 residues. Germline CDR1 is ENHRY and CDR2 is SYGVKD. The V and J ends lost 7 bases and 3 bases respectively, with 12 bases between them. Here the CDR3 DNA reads TGTGCCATCAAGGTTGGGGCCGACACTGAAGCTTTCTTT. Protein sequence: CAIKVGADTEAFF.

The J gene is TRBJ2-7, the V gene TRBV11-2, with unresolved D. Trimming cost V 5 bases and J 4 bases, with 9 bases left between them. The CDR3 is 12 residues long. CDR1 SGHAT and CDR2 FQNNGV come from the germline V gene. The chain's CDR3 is CASSTPSYEQYF. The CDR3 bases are TGTGCCAGCAGCACCCCGTCGTACGAGCAGTACTTC.

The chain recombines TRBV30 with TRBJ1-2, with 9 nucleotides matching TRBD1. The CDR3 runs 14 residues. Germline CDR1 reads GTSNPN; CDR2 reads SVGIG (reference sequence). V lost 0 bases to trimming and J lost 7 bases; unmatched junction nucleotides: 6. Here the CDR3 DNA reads TGTGCCTGGAGTGTTAAGGGGACAGGGCTTGGCTACACCTTC. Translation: CAWSVKGTGLGYTF.

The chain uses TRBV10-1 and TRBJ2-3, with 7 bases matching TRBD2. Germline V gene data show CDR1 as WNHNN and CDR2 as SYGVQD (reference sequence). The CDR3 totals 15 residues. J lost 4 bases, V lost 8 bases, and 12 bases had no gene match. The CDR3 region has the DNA TGCGCCAGCCCCCCACGGGAGGTTACGGCAGATACGCAGTATTTT. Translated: CASPPREVTADTQYF.

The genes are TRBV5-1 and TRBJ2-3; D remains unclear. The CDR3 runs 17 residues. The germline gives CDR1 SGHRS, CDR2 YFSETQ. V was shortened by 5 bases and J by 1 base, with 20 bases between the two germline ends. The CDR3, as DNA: TGCGCCAGCAGTAGCCCTGGGCCCAAAGTCGGCACAGATACGCAGTATTTT. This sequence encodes CASSSPGPKVGTDTQYF.